This T cell receptor (beta chain) stems from a study of blood T cell repertoires in COVID-19. Repertoires were generated with immunoSEQ multiplex PCR, while TCRdb's copy carries only in-frame clones and drops some. The sample includes around 80,000 clones, around 79% seen only once; the top ten take approximately 12%. V lost 2 bases and J 5 bases, leaving 4 bases between the germline ends. CDR3 length: 12 residues. Per germline, CDR1 LGHDT and CDR2 YNNKEL (reference sequence). The chain joins TRBV3-1 (or the pseudogene TRBV3-2) to TRBJ1-5; D is unclear. This receptor was taken from an elderly man with acute or convalescent COVID-19. Sequenced sample: peripheral blood. CDR3 protein: CASSQSDQPQHF. The CDR3, as DNA: TGTGCCAGCAGCCAATCTGATCAGCCCCAGCATTTT.